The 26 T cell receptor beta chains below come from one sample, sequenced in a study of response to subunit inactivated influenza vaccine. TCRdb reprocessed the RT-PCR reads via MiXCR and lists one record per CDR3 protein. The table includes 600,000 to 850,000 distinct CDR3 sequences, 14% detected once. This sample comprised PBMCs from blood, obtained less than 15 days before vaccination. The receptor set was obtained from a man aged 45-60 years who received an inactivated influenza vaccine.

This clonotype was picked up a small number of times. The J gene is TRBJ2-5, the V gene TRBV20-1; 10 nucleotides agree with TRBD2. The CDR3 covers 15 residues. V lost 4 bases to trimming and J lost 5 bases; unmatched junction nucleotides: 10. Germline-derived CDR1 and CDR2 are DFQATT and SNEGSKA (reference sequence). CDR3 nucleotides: TGCAGTGCTATTATAGCGGGAGGCGGGGGGGAGACCCAGTACTTC. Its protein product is CSAIIAGGGGETQYF.

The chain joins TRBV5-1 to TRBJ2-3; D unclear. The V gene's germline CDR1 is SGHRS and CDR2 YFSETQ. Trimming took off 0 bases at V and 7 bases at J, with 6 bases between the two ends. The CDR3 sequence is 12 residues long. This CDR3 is CASSLDGYTQYF. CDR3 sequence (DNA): TGCGCCAGCAGCTTGGACGGATATACGCAGTATTTT.

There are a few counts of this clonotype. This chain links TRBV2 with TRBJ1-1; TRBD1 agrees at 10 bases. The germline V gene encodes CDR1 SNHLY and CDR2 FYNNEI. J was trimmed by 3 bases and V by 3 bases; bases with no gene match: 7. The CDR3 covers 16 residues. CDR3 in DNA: TGTGCCAGCAGTGACGGGTGGACAGGGGGGGACACTGAAGCTTTCTTT. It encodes CASSDGWTGGDTEAFF.

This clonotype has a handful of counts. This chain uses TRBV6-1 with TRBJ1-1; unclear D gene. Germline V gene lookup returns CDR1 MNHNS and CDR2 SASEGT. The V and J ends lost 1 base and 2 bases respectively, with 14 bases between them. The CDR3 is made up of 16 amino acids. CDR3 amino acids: CASSEVWVRTNTEAFF. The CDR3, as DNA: TGTGCCAGCAGTGAAGTATGGGTGAGAACAAACACTGAAGCTTTCTTT.

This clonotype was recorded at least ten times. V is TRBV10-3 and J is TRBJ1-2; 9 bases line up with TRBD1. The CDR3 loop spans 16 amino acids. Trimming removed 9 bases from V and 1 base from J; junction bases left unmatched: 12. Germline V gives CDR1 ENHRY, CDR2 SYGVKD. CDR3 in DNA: TGTGCCATTACACCTAGCGACAGGGGGAATAACTATGGCTACACCTTC. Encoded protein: CAITPSDRGNNYGYTF.

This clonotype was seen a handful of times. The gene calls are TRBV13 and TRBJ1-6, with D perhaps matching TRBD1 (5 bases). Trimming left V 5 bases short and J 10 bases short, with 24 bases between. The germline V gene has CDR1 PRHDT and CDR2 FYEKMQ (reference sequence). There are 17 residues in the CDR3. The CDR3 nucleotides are TGTGCCAGCAGCCCCCATGGGTCGGGGGGGAATTGGTCACCCCTCCACTTT. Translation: CASSPHGSGGNWSPLHF.

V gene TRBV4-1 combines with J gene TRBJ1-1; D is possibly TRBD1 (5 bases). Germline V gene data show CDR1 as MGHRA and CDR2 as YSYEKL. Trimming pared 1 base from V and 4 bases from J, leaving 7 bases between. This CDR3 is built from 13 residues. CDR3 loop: CASSQGGFTEAFF. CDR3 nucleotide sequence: TGCGCCAGCAGCCAAGGGGGCTTCACTGAAGCTTTCTTT.

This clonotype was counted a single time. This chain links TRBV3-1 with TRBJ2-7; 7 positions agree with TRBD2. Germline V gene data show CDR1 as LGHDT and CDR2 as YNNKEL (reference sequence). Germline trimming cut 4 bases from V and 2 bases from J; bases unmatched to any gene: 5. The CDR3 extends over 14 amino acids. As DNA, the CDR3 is TGTGCCAGCAGCCTCGGACTAGTGGCCTACGAGCAGTACTTC. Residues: CASSLGLVAYEQYF.

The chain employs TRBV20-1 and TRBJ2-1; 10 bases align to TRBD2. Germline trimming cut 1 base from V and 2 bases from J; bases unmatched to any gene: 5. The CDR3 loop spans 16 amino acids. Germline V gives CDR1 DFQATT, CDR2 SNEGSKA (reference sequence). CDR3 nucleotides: TGCAGTGCTAGAGGGGCTAGCGGGGGCACCTACAATGAGCAGTTCTTC. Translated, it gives CSARGASGGTYNEQFF.

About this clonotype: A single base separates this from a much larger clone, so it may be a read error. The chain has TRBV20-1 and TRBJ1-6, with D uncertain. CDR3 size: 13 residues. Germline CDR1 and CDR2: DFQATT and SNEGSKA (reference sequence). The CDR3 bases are TGCAGTGCTAGAGGCAGGAATAATTCACCCCTCTACTTT. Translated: CSARGRNNSPLYF.

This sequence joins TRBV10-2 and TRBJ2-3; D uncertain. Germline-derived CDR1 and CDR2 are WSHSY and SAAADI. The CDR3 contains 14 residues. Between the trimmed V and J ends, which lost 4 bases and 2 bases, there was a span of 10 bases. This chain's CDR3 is CASSVVVYTDTQYF. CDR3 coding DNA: TGCGCCAGCAGTGTAGTAGTGTACACAGATACGCAGTATTTT.

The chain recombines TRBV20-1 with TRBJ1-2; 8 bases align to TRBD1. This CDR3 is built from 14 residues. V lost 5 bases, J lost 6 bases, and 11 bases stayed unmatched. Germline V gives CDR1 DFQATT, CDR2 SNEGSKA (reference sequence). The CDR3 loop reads CSAHRQGLGHGYTF. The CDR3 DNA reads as TGCAGTGCTCACCGACAGGGGTTGGGCCATGGCTACACCTTC.

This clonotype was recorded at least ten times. DNA for the CDR3: TGTGCCAGCAGCTTGGGGACAGACTACGAGCAGTACTTC. Residues: CASSLGTDYEQYF. V is TRBV5-5 and J is TRBJ2-7; perhaps TRBD1 as D (6 bases). This CDR3 is built from 13 residues. Germline assignment: CDR1 SGHKS and CDR2 YYEKEE (reference sequence). Trimming removed 0 bases from V and 3 bases from J, with 7 bases in between.

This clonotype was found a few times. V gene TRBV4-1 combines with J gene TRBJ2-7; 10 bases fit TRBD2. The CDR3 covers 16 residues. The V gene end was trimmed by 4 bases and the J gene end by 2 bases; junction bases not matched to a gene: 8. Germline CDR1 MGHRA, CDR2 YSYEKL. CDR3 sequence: CASSRESGGAAYEQYF. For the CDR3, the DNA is TGCGCCAGCAGCCGAGAAAGCGGGGGGGCCGCCTACGAGCAGTACTTC.

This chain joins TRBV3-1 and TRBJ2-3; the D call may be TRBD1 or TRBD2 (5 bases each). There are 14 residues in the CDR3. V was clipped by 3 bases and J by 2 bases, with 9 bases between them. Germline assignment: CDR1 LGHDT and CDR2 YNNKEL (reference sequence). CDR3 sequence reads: CASSQGRDTDTQYF. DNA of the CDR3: TGTGCCAGCAGCCAGGGACGGGACACAGATACGCAGTATTTT.

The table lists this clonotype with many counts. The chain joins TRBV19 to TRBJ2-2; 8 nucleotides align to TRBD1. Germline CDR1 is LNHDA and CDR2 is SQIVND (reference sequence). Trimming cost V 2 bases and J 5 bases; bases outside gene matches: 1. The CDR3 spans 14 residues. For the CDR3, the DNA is TGTGCCAGTAGTATAACAGGGGGGACCGGGGAGCTGTTTTTT. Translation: CASSITGGTGELFF.

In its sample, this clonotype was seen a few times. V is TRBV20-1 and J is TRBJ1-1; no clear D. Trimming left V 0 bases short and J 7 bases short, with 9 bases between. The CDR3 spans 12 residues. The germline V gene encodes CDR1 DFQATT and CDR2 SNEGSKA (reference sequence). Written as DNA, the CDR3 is TGCAGTGCTAGAGATTCAAGTTATGAAGCTTTCTTT. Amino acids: CSARDSSYEAFF.

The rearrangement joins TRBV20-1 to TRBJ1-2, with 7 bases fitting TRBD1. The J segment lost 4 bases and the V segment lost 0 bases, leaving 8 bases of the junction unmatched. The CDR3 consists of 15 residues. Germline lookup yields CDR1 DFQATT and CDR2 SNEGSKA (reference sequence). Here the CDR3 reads CSARDYRGPSYGYTF. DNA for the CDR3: TGCAGTGCTAGAGATTACAGGGGACCGAGCTATGGCTACACCTTC.

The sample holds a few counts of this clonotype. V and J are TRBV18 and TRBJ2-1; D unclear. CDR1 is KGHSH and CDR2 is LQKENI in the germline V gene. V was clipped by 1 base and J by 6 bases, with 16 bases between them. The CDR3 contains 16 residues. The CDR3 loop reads CASSPREQIGSNEQFF. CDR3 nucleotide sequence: TGTGCCAGCTCACCACGTGAGCAAATTGGTTCCAATGAGCAGTTCTTC.

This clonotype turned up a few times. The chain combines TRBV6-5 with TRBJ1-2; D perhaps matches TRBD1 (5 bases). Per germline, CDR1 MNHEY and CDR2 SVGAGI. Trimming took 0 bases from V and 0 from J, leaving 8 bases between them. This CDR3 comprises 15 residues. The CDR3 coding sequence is TGTGCCAGCAGTTACTCGAGGGGATCTAACTATGGCTACACCTTC. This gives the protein CASSYSRGSNYGYTF.

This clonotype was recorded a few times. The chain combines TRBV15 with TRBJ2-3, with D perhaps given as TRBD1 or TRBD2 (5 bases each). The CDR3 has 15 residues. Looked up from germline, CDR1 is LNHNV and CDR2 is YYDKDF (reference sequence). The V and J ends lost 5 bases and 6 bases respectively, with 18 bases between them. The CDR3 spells CATSGGGAVKDTQYF. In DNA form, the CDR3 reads TGTGCCACCAGCGGAGGTGGGGCAGTGAAGGATACGCAGTATTTT.

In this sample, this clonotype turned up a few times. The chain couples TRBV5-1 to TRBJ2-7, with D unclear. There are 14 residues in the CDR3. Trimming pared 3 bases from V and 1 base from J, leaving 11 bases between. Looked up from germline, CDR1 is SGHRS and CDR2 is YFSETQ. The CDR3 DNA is TGCGCCAGCAGCTACACACCGGATTCCTACGAGCAGTACTTC. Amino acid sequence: CASSYTPDSYEQYF.

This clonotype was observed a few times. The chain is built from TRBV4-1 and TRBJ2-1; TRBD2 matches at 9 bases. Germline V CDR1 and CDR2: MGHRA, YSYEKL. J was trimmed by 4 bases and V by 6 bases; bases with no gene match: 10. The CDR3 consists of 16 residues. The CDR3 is CASRDPTSGPYNEQFF. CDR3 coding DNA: TGCGCCAGCAGGGACCCGACTAGCGGACCATACAATGAGCAGTTCTTC.

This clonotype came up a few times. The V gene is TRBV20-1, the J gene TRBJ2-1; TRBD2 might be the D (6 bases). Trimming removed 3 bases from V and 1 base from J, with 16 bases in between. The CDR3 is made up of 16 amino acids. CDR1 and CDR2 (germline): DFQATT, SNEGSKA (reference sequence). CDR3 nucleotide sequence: TGCAGTGCTAGTGGGGTAGCGGCGGGGTCCTACAATGAGCAGTTCTTC. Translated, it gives CSASGVAAGSYNEQFF.

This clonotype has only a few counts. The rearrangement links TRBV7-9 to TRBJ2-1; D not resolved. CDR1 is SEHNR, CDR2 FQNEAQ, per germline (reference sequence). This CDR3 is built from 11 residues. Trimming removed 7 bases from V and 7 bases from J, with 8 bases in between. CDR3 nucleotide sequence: TGTGCCAGCACCTTGGGGAATGAGCAGTTCTTC. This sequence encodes CASTLGNEQFF.

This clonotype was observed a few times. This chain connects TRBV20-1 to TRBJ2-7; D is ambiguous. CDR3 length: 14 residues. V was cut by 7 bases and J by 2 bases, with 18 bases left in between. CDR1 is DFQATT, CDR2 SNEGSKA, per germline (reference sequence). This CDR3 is CSGKQFSNTYEQYF. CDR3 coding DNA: TGCAGTGGAAAGCAGTTCTCCAACACCTACGAGCAGTACTTC.